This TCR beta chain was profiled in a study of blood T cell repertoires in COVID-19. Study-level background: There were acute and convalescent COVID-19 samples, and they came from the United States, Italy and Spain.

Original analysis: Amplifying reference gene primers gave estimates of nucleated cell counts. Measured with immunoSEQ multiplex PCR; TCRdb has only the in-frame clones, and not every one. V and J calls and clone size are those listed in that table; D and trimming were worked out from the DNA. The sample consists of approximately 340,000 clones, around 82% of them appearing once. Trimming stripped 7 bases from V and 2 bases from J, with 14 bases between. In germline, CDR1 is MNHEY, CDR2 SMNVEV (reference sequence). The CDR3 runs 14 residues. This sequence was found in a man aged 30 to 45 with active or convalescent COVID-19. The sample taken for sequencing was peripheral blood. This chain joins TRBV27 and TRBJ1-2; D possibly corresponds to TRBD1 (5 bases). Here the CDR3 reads CASTPAGRNYGYTF. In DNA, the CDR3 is TGTGCCAGCACCCCCGCGGGGCGGAACTATGGCTACACCTTC.